The present TCR beta chain was sequenced within a study of cytomegalovirus exposure and HLA in healthy donors. Overall study context: Within an early data release were tens of millions of unique TCRs drawn from HLA-typed donors. Study-wide findings and caveats: Testing in vitro showed a few CMV-associated chains specific for CMV antigens.

This CDR3 has 18 amino acids. J gave up 2 bases and V 0 bases, and 9 bases lay outside the gene matches. Germline V CDR1 and CDR2: SGHRS, YFSETQ. The study ran its PCR with 60 Vbeta and 13 Jbeta primers. Assay: immunoSEQ multiplex PCR; the TCRdb copy retains only in-frame clones and omits some. The sample includes about 170,000 clones, 80% to 90% seen only once; the top ten take 2.5% to 3%. For this clone: Antigen unknown.

The chain combines TRBV5-1 with TRBJ1-4; 8 bases align to TRBD1. This sequence originates from a man aged 25 to 40 in good health and CMV-seropositive. Sequenced material: PBMCs. The CDR3 coding sequence is TGCGCCAGCAGCTTGGCCGCAGACGGACAGGGCACTAATGAAAAACTGTTTTTT. Protein: CASSLAADGQGTNEKLFF.